The 27 T cell receptor beta chains reported below all come from one sample, sequenced in a study of radiation and T cells in renal cell carcinoma. Method: immunoSEQ multiplex PCR; TCRdb's copy keeps in-frame clones and lacks some. The data hold roughly 130,000 clones, with approximately 78% observed a single time. Time point denoted: blood 2 weeks post-SBRT. The treatment here: 15 Gy SBRT to primary tumor, nephrectomy 4 weeks later. The starting material was blood, obtained from a patient whose treatment included radiotherapy and nephrectomy. These receptors were obtained from a woman aged 60-75 years with renal cell carcinoma.

This chain links TRBV11-2 with TRBJ1-1, with D possibly TRBD1 on 5 matching bases. Trimming stripped 3 bases from V and 4 bases from J, with 15 bases between. CDR3 length: 15 residues. The germline CDR1 and CDR2 sequences are SGHAT and FQNNGV. The CDR3 loop reads CASSFSPQGFTEAFF. The CDR3, as DNA: TGTGCCAGCAGCTTCTCCCCGCAGGGTTTCACTGAAGCTTTCTTT.

The rearrangement joins TRBV6-5 to TRBJ2-7, with TRBD2 matching over 8 bases. The CDR3 spans 14 residues. Germline V gene sequence: CDR1 MNHEY, CDR2 SVGAGI. The junction had 7 bases not matched to a gene; V was cut back by 6 bases and J by 3 bases. CDR3 amino acids: CASRGLSGIYEQYF. CDR3 in DNA: TGTGCCAGCAGGGGGCTTAGCGGGATCTACGAGCAGTACTTC.

CDR3 bases: TGTGCCAGCAGTTTAGGACAGCACTATGGCTACACCTTC. The encoded protein is CASSLGQHYGYTF. The rearrangement uses TRBV28 and TRBJ1-2; D is perhaps TRBD1 (6 bases). CDR1 MDHEN and CDR2 SYDVKM come from the germline V gene. Trimming removed 2 bases from V and 3 bases from J, with 7 bases in between. The CDR3 has 13 residues.

The chain has TRBV18 and TRBJ2-1; 8 bases match TRBD2. The CDR3 has 14 amino acids. The J segment lost 4 bases and the V segment lost 5 bases, leaving 4 bases of the junction unmatched. CDR1 and CDR2 (germline): KGHSH, LQKENI. CDR3 in DNA: TGTGCCAGCTCAGTACTAGCGGAATACAATGAGCAGTTCTTC. The encoded protein is CASSVLAEYNEQFF.

The rearrangement uses TRBV9 and TRBJ2-1; 8 bases fit TRBD1. V gave up 4 bases and J gave up 9 bases; unmatched junction bases: 9. The CDR3 consists of 14 residues. Germline CDR1 is SGDLS and CDR2 is YYNGEE. The CDR3 nucleotides read TGTGCCAGCAGCAGCCGGACAGGGCAAAGTGAGCAGTTCTTC. Translation gives CASSSRTGQSEQFF.

This clone was found once. This chain joins TRBV5-5 and TRBJ2-2; 9 bases align to TRBD2. With 0 bases clipped from V and 6 bases from J, the junction kept 3 bases outside the gene matches. The CDR3 is 15 amino acids. Germline assignment: CDR1 SGHKS and CDR2 YYEKEE (reference sequence). The DNA of the CDR3 is TGTGCCAGCAGCTTGGAATTAGCGGGAGCCGGGGAGCTGTTTTTT. It encodes CASSLELAGAGELFF.

This chain links TRBV5-1 with TRBJ2-2; D remains unclear. Germline-derived CDR1 and CDR2 are SGHRS and YFSETQ. Trimming pared 4 bases from V and 4 bases from J, leaving 11 bases between. CDR3 length: 14 amino acids. The CDR3 region is CASSDYQGTGELFF. The CDR3 DNA follows: TGCGCCAGCAGCGATTACCAAGGCACCGGGGAGCTGTTTTTT.

The chain recombines TRBV18 with TRBJ2-5; D gene uncertain. The V end was cut by 3 bases, the J end by 4 bases, with 15 bases between. The CDR3 length is 15 residues. Germline V gene lookup returns CDR1 KGHSH and CDR2 LQKENI. The CDR3 spells CASSPAGQIRETQYF. The CDR3 DNA is TGTGCCAGCTCACCCGCCGGGCAGATTAGAGAGACCCAGTACTTC.

The chain combines TRBV11-1 with TRBJ1-5; D not certain. V was pared by 1 base and J by 4 bases, with 5 bases between. Germline V gene sequence: CDR1 SGHAT, CDR2 FQDESV (reference sequence). CDR3 length equals 13 residues. Here the CDR3 reads CASSLDGNQPQHF. For the CDR3, the DNA is TGTGCCAGCAGCTTAGATGGTAATCAGCCCCAGCATTTT.

The V gene is TRBV27, the J gene TRBJ1-1, with no clear D. V lost 5 bases to trimming and J lost 3 bases, with 10 bases between them. The CDR3 loop spans 13 amino acids. Germline V gives CDR1 MNHEY, CDR2 SMNVEV (reference sequence). The CDR3 DNA reads TGTGCCAGCAGTCAGGACGGCTACACTGAAGCTTTCTTT. Translated: CASSQDGYTEAFF.

This clone has a single count. The gene calls are TRBV2 and TRBJ2-7; D unclear. Germline V CDR1 and CDR2: SNHLY, FYNNEI. The CDR3 runs to 12 residues. Trimming took off 6 bases at V and 3 bases at J, with 9 bases between the two ends. The CDR3, as DNA: TGTGCCAGCAGGGCTGACGGCTACGAGCAGTACTTC. Its protein product is CASRADGYEQYF.

This clone was seen just once. The chain joins TRBV28 to TRBJ1-5; D is perhaps TRBD1 (6 bases). Germline loops: CDR1 MDHEN, CDR2 SYDVKM. The V gene lost 6 bases and the J gene lost 4 bases, with 13 bases spanning the gap. The CDR3 runs 14 residues. The CDR3 sequence is CASRGHRANQPQHF. The CDR3 nucleotides are TGTGCCAGCAGGGGTCACAGGGCAAATCAGCCCCAGCATTTT.

The chain links TRBV7-3 to TRBJ2-1; D gene uncertain. This CDR3 has 15 residues. Germline V gene lookup returns CDR1 SGHTA and CDR2 FQGTGA. Trimming took 1 base from V and 0 from J, leaving 7 bases between them. CDR3 loop: CASSLMPYSYNEQFF. CDR3 nucleotide sequence: TGTGCCAGCAGCTTAATGCCATACTCCTACAATGAGCAGTTCTTC.

This clone was found a few times. The gene calls are TRBV9 and TRBJ1-1; perhaps TRBD1 as D (6 bases). The V end lost 0 bases, the J end lost 2 bases, and 11 bases lay between the germline ends. The CDR3 runs 15 residues. Germline V gives CDR1 SGDLS, CDR2 YYNGEE. As DNA, the CDR3 is TGTGCCAGCAGCGTAGCGGGGGGGCTAAACACTGAAGCTTTCTTT. The encoded protein is CASSVAGGLNTEAFF.

The CDR3 loop reads CASSGQGAGNTEAFF. The CDR3 nucleotides are TGCGCCAGCAGCGGACAGGGGGCGGGGAACACTGAAGCTTTCTTT. This rearrangement joins TRBV5-1 to TRBJ1-1, with 11 bases lining up with TRBD1. CDR1 and CDR2 from the germline V gene are SGHRS and YFSETQ. J was trimmed by 1 base and V by 4 bases; bases with no gene match: 3. The CDR3 sequence is 15 residues long. Filled out from reference TRBV5-1 and TRBJ1-1, the complete variable domain reads KAGVTQTPRYLIKTRGQQVTLSCSPISGHRSVSWYQQTPGQGLQFLFEYFSETQRNKGNFPGRFSGRQFSNSRSEMNVSTLELGDSALYLCASSGQGAGNTEAFFGQGTRLTVV.

This clone occurred once. The rearrangement uses TRBV21-1 and TRBJ1-5; TRBD1, the table's D call, lacks a check against the DNA. TRBV21-1 is a listed pseudogene. CDR3 length: 17 amino acids. CDR3 coding DNA: TGTGCCAGCAGCAATAAGGTCGCAGGTTATAGCAATCAGCCCCAGCATTTT. Protein: CASSNKVAGYSNQPQHF.

This chain connects TRBV19 to TRBJ2-7; 11 bases line up with TRBD1. The junction had 6 bases not matched to a gene; V was cut back by 8 bases and J by 3 bases. Per the germline V gene, CDR1 is LNHDA and CDR2 is SQIVND (reference sequence). This CDR3 is built from 14 residues. As DNA, the CDR3 is TGTGCCAGTGGACCCGGGACAGGGGGCTACGAGCAGTACTTC. Residues: CASGPGTGGYEQYF.

Only a few counts were recorded for this clone. The V gene is TRBV18, the J gene TRBJ1-1; D ambiguous. CDR1 is KGHSH, CDR2 LQKENI, per germline. The CDR3 is made up of 13 amino acids. V was cut by 3 bases and J by 0 bases, with 5 bases left in between. The CDR3 loop reads CASSPDMNTEAFF. The CDR3 region has the DNA TGTGCCAGCTCACCTGATATGAACACTGAAGCTTTCTTT.

The J gene is TRBJ1-5, the V gene TRBV7-6; maybe TRBD1 (5 bases). V lost 5 bases, J lost 7 bases, and 15 bases lay in between. The length of the CDR3 is 14 residues. Germline loops: CDR1 SGHVS, CDR2 FNYEAQ. As DNA, the CDR3 is TGTGCCAGCAGCCCTGCGGGGGAAGGACAGCCCCAGCATTTT. Its protein is CASSPAGEGQPQHF. The whole variable domain, remainder taken from reference TRBV7-6 and TRBJ1-5, is GAGVSQSPRYKVTKRGQDVALRCDPISGHVSLYWYRQALGQGPEFLTYFNYEAQQDKSGLPNDRFSAERPEGSISTLTIQRTEQRDSAMYRCASSPAGEGQPQHFGDGTRLSIL.

The chain employs TRBV7-2 and TRBJ2-5; D not certain. V lost 2 bases and J lost 5, with 6 bases in between. Germline-derived CDR1 and CDR2 are SGHTA and FQGNSA. This CDR3 region has 12 residues. CDR3 region: CASSLWRETQYF. In DNA form, the CDR3 reads TGTGCCAGCAGCTTATGGCGGGAGACCCAGTACTTC.

The rearrangement joins TRBV5-8 to TRBJ2-1; 15 positions match TRBD2. Trimming took 4 bases from V and 1 from J; bases not matched to a gene: 3. The CDR3 length is 17 residues. CDR1 and CDR2 (germline): SGHTS, YDEGEE. The CDR3 DNA follows: TGTGCCAGCAGCCGCGGGACTAGCGGGAGGTCCTACAATGAGCAGTTCTTC. Translating gives CASSRGTSGRSYNEQFF.

V gene TRBV2 combines with J gene TRBJ2-3; D unresolved. This CDR3 has 9 residues. Germline V gene lookup returns CDR1 SNHLY and CDR2 FYNNEI. V lost 4 bases and J lost 10, with 3 bases in between. The CDR3 nucleotides are TGTGCCAGCAGTGGGGCGCAGTATTTT. Amino acids: CASSGAQYF.

The chain recombines TRBV5-1 with TRBJ2-5, with D hard to call. Deletions cut 0 bases from V and 5 bases from J, with 14 bases between. CDR1 and CDR2 from the germline V gene are SGHRS and YFSETQ. CDR3 length: 15 residues. The CDR3 loop reads CASSLEADRRETQYF. CDR3 sequence (DNA): TGCGCCAGCAGCTTGGAGGCCGATCGGCGGGAGACCCAGTACTTC.

J is TRBJ1-3 and V is TRBV6-6; D remains ambiguous. From germline, CDR1 is MNHNY and CDR2 SVGAGI (reference sequence). V lost 6 bases to trimming and J lost 2 bases, with 11 bases between them. The CDR3 contains 14 residues. The chain's CDR3 is CASSPMWPGNTIYF. DNA for the CDR3: TGTGCCAGCAGCCCCATGTGGCCTGGAAACACCATATATTTT.

The genes are TRBV6-5 and TRBJ1-1; D is unclear. CDR1 MNHEY and CDR2 SVGAGI come from the germline V gene. This CDR3 spans 11 amino acids. The germline V and J ends were trimmed by 5 bases and 6 bases, with 7 bases remaining between them. CDR3: CASSTEAEAFF. Written as DNA, the CDR3 is TGTGCCAGCAGTACCGAGGCTGAAGCTTTCTTT.

The DNA of the CDR3 is TGTGCCAGCAGTGAACCGGGGGGATTGGGCGCCGGGGAGCTGTTTTTT. Translating it yields CASSEPGGLGAGELFF. The V and J genes are TRBV6-1 and TRBJ2-2; TRBD2 matches 7 bases. Germline V CDR1 and CDR2: MNHNS, SASEGT. The CDR3 sequence is 16 residues long. J lost 6 bases, V lost 2 bases, and 9 bases had no gene match.

The J gene is TRBJ1-1, the V gene TRBV6-1; 7 bases are a match to TRBD1. J was trimmed by 1 base and V by 5 bases; bases with no gene match: 7. From germline, CDR1 is MNHNS and CDR2 SASEGT. This CDR3 comprises 15 residues. Here the CDR3 reads CASSPEGARNTEAFF. For the CDR3, the DNA is TGTGCCAGCAGTCCCGAGGGGGCCCGGAACACTGAAGCTTTCTTT.